Following are 5 T cell receptor beta chains from one sample sequenced in a study of T cell repertoires in cytomegalovirus infection. What these receptors recognize is not known. TCRdb independently ran MiXCR on the reads; one entry per CDR3 protein. The sample lists around 900,000 distinct CDR3 sequences, around 32% occurring once. Sequencing was performed on cultured CD8+ T cells from PBMCs, taken from culture after CMV antigen stimulation. The receptors originated from a human donor in good health (CMV status not recorded). Some clones in this sample may be carry-over from other donors' samples.

This clonotype was picked up many times. This chain connects TRBV7-9 to TRBJ2-2, with 7 positions matching TRBD2. CDR3 length: 18 residues. The V gene end was trimmed by 4 bases and the J gene end by 0 bases; junction bases not matched to a gene: 11. Germline V lookup: CDR1 SEHNR, CDR2 FQNEAQ (reference sequence). The CDR3 reads CASSSGGHRTANTGELFF. CDR3 sequence (DNA): TGTGCCAGCAGCTCGGGGGGTCACCGAACTGCGAACACCGGGGAGCTGTTTTTT.

The chain carries TRBV6-1 and TRBJ2-7, with D unclear. CDR1 is MNHNS and CDR2 is SASEGT in the germline V gene. The CDR3 runs to 12 residues. V was trimmed by 7 bases and J by 5 bases, leaving 12 bases between them. CDR3 loop: CASTLGANEQYF. CDR3 bases: TGTGCCAGCACCCTAGGAGCAAACGAGCAGTACTTC.

Comment on this clonotype: A much larger clone sits a single nucleotide away, making a read error possible. The chain carries TRBV7-6 and TRBJ1-4; D is ambiguous. CDR3 length equals 15 residues. V shed 5 bases and J shed 3 bases, with 13 bases lying between them. From germline, CDR1 is SGHVS and CDR2 FNYEAQ. This chain's CDR3 is CASSPEGAANEKLFF. The CDR3 nucleotides are TGTGCCAGCAGCCCAGAGGGAGCAGCTAATGAAAAACTGTTTTTT.

This clonotype has just a few counts. The genes are TRBV7-9 and TRBJ1-2, with D perhaps TRBD1 (5 bases). Per the germline V gene, CDR1 is SEHNR and CDR2 is FQNEAQ (reference sequence). This CDR3 is built from 14 residues. Deletions cut 4 bases from V and 6 bases from J, with 15 bases between. CDR3 in amino acids: CASSSGGGGDGYTF. The CDR3 nucleotides read TGTGCCAGCAGCTCCGGGGGGGGTGGAGATGGCTACACCTTC.

The rearrangement joins TRBV20-1 to TRBJ2-1, with 9 bases identical to TRBD2. The germline gives CDR1 DFQATT, CDR2 SNEGSKA (reference sequence). This CDR3 is 16 amino acids long. Unmatched junction bases numbered 8, after V lost 1 base and J lost 4 bases. CDR3 region: CSARGLGLAGYNEQFF. Here the CDR3 DNA reads TGCAGTGCTAGAGGGCTGGGGCTAGCGGGGTACAATGAGCAGTTCTTC.